This TCR beta chain came from a study of cytomegalovirus exposure and HLA in healthy donors. Study-wide results and caveats: Later analysis associated a missense DCLRE1C variant with TCR beta V- and J-gene trimming.

Comment on this clone: What it binds is unknown.

CDR1 is SGHRS, CDR2 YFSETQ, per germline. The CDR3 totals 17 residues. The V gene lost 0 bases and the J gene lost 4 bases, with 16 bases spanning the gap. PCR employed 60 Vbeta and 13 Jbeta primers. Generated by immunoSEQ multiplex PCR, the TCRdb table keeps only in-frame clones and is missing some. The sample records about 170,000 clones, 80% to 85% being singletons. This receptor was identified in a male donor in good health and CMV-seronegative. The gene calls are TRBV5-1 and TRBJ2-2; unclear D gene. Sequences were obtained from PBMCs. The CDR3 sequence: CASSLAGPTQVTGELFF. CDR3 in DNA: TGCGCCAGCAGCTTGGCCGGTCCTACCCAGGTCACCGGGGAGCTGTTTTTT.